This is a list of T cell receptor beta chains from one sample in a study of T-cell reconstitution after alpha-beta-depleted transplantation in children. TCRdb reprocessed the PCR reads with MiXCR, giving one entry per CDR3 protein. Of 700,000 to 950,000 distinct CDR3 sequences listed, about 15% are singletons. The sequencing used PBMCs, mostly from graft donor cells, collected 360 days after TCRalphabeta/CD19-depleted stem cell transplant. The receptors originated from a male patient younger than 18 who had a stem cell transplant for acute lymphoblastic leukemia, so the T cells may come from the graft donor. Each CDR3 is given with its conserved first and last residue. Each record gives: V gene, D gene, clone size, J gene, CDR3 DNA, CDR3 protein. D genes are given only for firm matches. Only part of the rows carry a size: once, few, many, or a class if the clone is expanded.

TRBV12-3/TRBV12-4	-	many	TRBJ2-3	TGTGCCAGCAGCCTCGTGGCCCTCGACTATACGCAGTATTTT	CASSLVALDYTQYF
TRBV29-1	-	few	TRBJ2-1	TGCAGCTTCCTTTACTGGGGCACTAGATCCTACAATGAGCAGTTCTTC	CSFLYWGTRSYNEQFF
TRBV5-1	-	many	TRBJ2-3	TGCGCCAGCAGCCCCGAGGACCGAGCGGATACGCAGTATTTT	CASSPEDRADTQYF
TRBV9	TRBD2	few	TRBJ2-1	TGTGCCAGCAGCACGCGGACTAGTCGGGGTGAGCAGTTCTTC	CASSTRTSRGEQFF
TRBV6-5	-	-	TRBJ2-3	TGTGCCAGCAGTTACTCGAGTACTCAGATCACAGATACGCAGTATTTT	CASSYSSTQITDTQYF
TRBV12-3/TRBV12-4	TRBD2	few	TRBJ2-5	TGTGCCAGCAGACCCCTGACTAGCGGGAGGGCCGCGGAGACCCAGTACTTC	CASRPLTSGRAAETQYF
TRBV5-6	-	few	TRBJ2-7	TGTGCCAGCAGCTTTTTCGGTAGCTCCTACGAGCAGTACTTC	CASSFFGSSYEQYF
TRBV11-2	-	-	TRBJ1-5	TGTGCCAGCAGCTTAGATCCTCCCTACAATCAGCCCCAGCATTTT	CASSLDPPYNQPQHF
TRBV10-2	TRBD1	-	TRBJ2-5	TGCGCCAGCAGCGATTGGGACAGGGGGGAAGAGACCCAGTACTTC	CASSDWDRGEETQYF
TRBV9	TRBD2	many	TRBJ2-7	TGTGCCAGCAGCTTCACAGCGGGAGAGTCTTACGAGCAGTACTTC	CASSFTAGESYEQYF
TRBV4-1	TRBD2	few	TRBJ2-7	TGCGCCAGCAGCCTAAGTAGAGGCAGCGGGAACACCTACGAGCAGTACTTC	CASSLSRGSGNTYEQYF
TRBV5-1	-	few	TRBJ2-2	TGCGCCAGCAGCAGAGGGACGGCGAACACCGGGGAGCTGTTTTTT	CASSRGTANTGELFF
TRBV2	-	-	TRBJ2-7	TGTGCCAGCCGAGGGGACCGCTACGAGCAGTACTTC	CASRGDRYEQYF
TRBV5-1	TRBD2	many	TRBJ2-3	TGCGCCAGCAGCTTAGAGGGAGGGATCACAGATACGCAGTATTTT	CASSLEGGITDTQYF
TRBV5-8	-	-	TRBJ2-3	TGTGCCAGCAGCTTGGAGATTTATTCTGGCGGCACAGATACGCAGTATTTT	CASSLEIYSGGTDTQYF
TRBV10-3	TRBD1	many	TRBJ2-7	TGTGCCATCAGTAGGACAGGGGCGGAAGAGCAGTACTTC	CAISRTGAEEQYF
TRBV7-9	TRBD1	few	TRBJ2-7	TGTGCCAGCAGCTCCCAGGGACAGGGGGCGTTCGAGCAGTACTTC	CASSSQGQGAFEQYF
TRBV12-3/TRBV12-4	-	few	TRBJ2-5	TGTGCCAGCAGCCACCAGGAAAAGCGGGAGACCCAGTACTTC	CASSHQEKRETQYF
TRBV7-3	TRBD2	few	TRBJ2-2	TGTGCCAGCAGCTCCCGACTAGCGGAACGCACCGGGGAGCTGTTTTTT	CASSSRLAERTGELFF
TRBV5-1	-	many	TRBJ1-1	TGCGCCAGCAGCCCCGGCGTGCGGAACACTGAAGCTTTCTTT	CASSPGVRNTEAFF